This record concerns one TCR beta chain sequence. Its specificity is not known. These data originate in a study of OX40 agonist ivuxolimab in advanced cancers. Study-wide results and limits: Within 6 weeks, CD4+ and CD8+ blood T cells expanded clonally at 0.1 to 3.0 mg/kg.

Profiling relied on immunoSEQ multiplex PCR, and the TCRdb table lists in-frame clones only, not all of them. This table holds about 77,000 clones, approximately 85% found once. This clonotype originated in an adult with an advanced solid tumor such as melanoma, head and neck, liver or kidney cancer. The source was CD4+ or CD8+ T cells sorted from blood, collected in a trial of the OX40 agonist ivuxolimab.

The DNA for the CDR3 is TGTGCCAGCAGTGAAAAGGTTAGCAATCAGCCCCAGCATTTT. This encodes CASSEKVSNQPQHF. This chain uses TRBV2 with TRBJ1-5; D call uncertain. Trimming shortened V by 2 bases and J by 0 bases, and 5 bases separated the two germline ends. Germline V gene lookup returns CDR1 SNHLY and CDR2 FYNNEI. The length of the CDR3 is 14 residues.